This T cell receptor (beta chain) appears in the sequencing data of a study of blood T cell repertoires in COVID-19. Clones were sequenced by immunoSEQ multiplex PCR, and TCRdb holds only the in-frame ones, with some missing. The sample contains 65,000 to 80,000 clones, approximately 87% of which appear only once. V was clipped by 0 bases and J by 6 bases, with 13 bases between them. The germline V gene encodes CDR1 SGHTS and CDR2 YDEGEE. The CDR3 has 15 amino acids. The chain couples TRBV5-8 to TRBJ1-5; D might be TRBD1 (6 bases). Sequencing was done on a sample of peripheral blood. The TCR sequence derives from a man of 80 years or more in a cohort sampled during active COVID-19. The CDR3 nucleotides read TGTGCCAGCAGCTTGGATGGGGGCGAGGGTCAGCCCCAGCATTTT. Residues: CASSLDGGEGQPQHF. Together with reference TRBV5-8 and TRBJ1-5, the CDR3 gives the full variable domain: EAGVTQSPTHLIKTRGQQATLRCSPISGHTSVYWYQQALGLGLQFLLWYDEGEERNRGNFPPRFSGRQFPNYSSELNVNALELEDSALYLCASSLDGGEGQPQHFGDGTRLSIL.